Here is one TCR beta chain with its context. The antigen is undetermined. The time point is: inflamed ileum from the surgical specimen. These data originate in a study of T cell repertoires in ileal Crohn's disease. Study information: Every patient was operated on for stricturing (61%) or penetrating (roughly 39%) complications. From the surgical specimen's inflamed ileum, biopsies were taken as M0. Whole-study results and caveats: Clonal expansions were more frequent in active smokers than non-smokers at surgery.

Data came from immunoSEQ multiplex PCR; TCRdb stores just in-frame clones and leaves some out. The sample has roughly 13,000 clones; around 85% are singletons. This CDR3 has 15 residues. In germline, CDR1 is SNHLY, CDR2 FYNNEI. V lost 7 bases and J lost 5; bases outside the gene matches: 12. V is TRBV2 and J is TRBJ2-5, with 8 positions matching TRBD1. Sequenced input: ileal tissue. The sequence derives from an adult with Crohn's disease. The CDR3 DNA reads as TGTGCCAGCATTACTGTGACAGGGGTAGGGGAGACCCAGTACTTC. Its translation: CASITVTGVGETQYF.